This TCR beta chain was retrieved from a study of CD8+ T cells in alopecia areata. This clone was counted only a few times. Its cognate antigen is unknown. General study findings and limits: Under tofacitinib, fewer expanded CD8+ clones appeared among the top 100 scalp clones. Compared with normal scalp, lesional scalp had higher clonality and more expanded CD8+ clones. Persistence of many expanded lesional clones was seen in scalp and blood during tofacitinib.

Indicated treatment: oral pan-JAK inhibitor, 5-10 mg twice daily. It was from alopecia areata patients that lesional scalp punch biopsies and peripheral blood were collected. Sequencing relied on a cDNA template that was reverse transcribed from extracted RNA. The method was immunoSEQ multiplex PCR; TCRdb's version includes in-frame clones alone and lacks a portion of them. Of about 180,000 clones in the sample, 53% were seen once. The TCR sequence derives from a human donor with alopecia areata. This specimen was CD8+ T cells sorted from blood, taken at week 24, from a patient treated with tofacitinib.

The CDR3 coding sequence is TGTGCCAGCAGCTTGACTCCGGGACCGACCTACAATGAGCAGTTCTTC. The encoded protein is CASSLTPGPTYNEQFF. V gene TRBV7-9 combines with J gene TRBJ2-1; possibly TRBD1 or TRBD2 for D (5 bases each). The CDR3 consists of 16 residues. V dropped 3 bases and J dropped 2 bases, with 14 bases sitting between them. Germline lookup yields CDR1 SEHNR and CDR2 FQNEAQ (reference sequence). The full variable domain, its missing parts supplied by reference TRBV7-9 and TRBJ2-1, is DTGVSQNPRHKITKRGQNVTFRCDPISEHNRLYWYRQTLGQGPEFLTYFQNEAQLEKSRLLSDRFSAERPKGSFSTLEIQRTEQGDSAMYLCASSLTPGPTYNEQFFGPGTRLTVL.